This T cell receptor beta chain is from a study of CD8+ T cells in alopecia areata. Study-wide background: It was oral tofacitinib, at 5 to 10 mg twice daily, that treated patients received.

As for this clone: No antigen is known for it.

Described treatment: oral pan-JAK inhibitor, 5-10 mg twice daily. Lesional scalp tissue (obtained by punch biopsy) and peripheral blood were collected from alopecia areata patients. Germline loops: CDR1 MGHRA, CDR2 YSYEKL. The V segment lost 3 bases and the J segment 14 bases; nucleotides outside the gene matches: 6. The CDR3 totals 13 residues. RNA was isolated and reverse transcribed to cDNA, the sequencing template. Libraries were prepared by immunoSEQ multiplex PCR; TCRdb keeps only in-frame clonotypes and omits some of them. Of about 140,000 clones in the sample, 80% to 90% were seen once. General study points: Throughout tofacitinib, many expanded lesional clones continued to persist in scalp and blood. Relative to normal scalp, lesional scalp, especially alopecia totalis/universalis, showed higher clonality.

Sequenced material: CD8+ T cells sorted from blood, taken at week 4, from a patient treated with tofacitinib. The chain has TRBV4-1 and TRBJ2-1; 11 bases align to TRBD2. The TCR comes from a human donor with alopecia areata. DNA of the CDR3: TGCGCCAGCAGCCAGGTAGCGGGGGGGCTGGAGTTCTTC. Amino acid sequence: CASSQVAGGLEFF.